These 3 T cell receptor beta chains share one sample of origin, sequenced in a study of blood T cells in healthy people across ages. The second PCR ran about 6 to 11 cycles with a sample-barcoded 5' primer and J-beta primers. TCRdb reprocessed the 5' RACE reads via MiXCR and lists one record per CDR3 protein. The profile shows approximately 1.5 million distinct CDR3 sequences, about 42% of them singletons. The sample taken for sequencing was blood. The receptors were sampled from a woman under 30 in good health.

The CDR3 sequence: CAISAGGQGSNEQFF. The CDR3 bases are TGTGCCATCAGTGCGGGGGGACAGGGCAGCAATGAGCAGTTCTTC. This chain connects TRBV10-3 to TRBJ2-1; 9 nucleotides match TRBD1. Germline V gene lookup returns CDR1 ENHRY and CDR2 SYGVKD. V shed 4 bases and J 6 bases; nucleotides not matched to a gene: 7. CDR3 length: 15 amino acids.

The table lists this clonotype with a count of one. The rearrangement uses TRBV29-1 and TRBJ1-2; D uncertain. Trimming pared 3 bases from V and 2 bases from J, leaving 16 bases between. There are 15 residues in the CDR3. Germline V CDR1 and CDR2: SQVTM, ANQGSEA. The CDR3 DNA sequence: TGCAGCGTTGAGGTCCCAGGACTGAGGAACTATGGCTACACCTTC. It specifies CSVEVPGLRNYGYTF. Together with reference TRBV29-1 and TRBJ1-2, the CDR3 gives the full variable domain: SAVISQKPSRDICQRGTSLTIQCQVDSQVTMMFWYRQQPGQSLTLIATANQGSEATYESGFVIDKFPISRPNLTFSTLTVSNMSPEDSSIYLCSVEVPGLRNYGYTFGSGTRLTVV.

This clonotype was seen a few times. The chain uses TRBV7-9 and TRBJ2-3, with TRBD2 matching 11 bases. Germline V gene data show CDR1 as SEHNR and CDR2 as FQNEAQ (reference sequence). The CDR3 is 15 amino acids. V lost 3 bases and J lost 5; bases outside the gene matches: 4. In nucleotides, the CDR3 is TGTGCCAGCAGCTTTGTACTAGCGGGAGAAGATACGCAGTATTTT. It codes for CASSFVLAGEDTQYF.